Below are 14 T cell receptor beta chains sequenced from a single sample in a study of Graves' ophthalmopathy and Graves' hyperthyroidism. Beta-chain TCR CDR3 regions were amplified from RNA transcripts. A first-round RT-PCR used HTBI primers, followed by a second-round multiplex PCR. TCRdb ran MiXCR on the multiplex PCR reads and lists one entry per CDR3 protein. The data contain more than 550,000 distinct CDR3 sequences, 35% to 45% of them seen just once; the ten biggest clones take up more than 3%. Sequenced sample: peripheral blood. These receptors were collected from an adult man with Graves' ophthalmopathy.

This clonotype was picked up many times. The V gene is TRBV7-8, the J gene TRBJ1-6; 7 nucleotides line up with TRBD1. V gave up 5 bases and J gave up 8 bases; unmatched junction bases: 6. CDR3 length: 14 amino acids. Looked up from germline, CDR1 is SGHVS and CDR2 is FQNEAQ. The CDR3 sequence is CASSPDRADSPLHF. CDR3 sequence (DNA): TGTGCCAGCAGCCCTGACAGGGCAGATTCACCCCTCCACTTT.

In this sample, this clonotype turned up many times. This chain uses TRBV11-1 with TRBJ1-4, with D hard to call. Germline assignment: CDR1 SGHAT and CDR2 FQDESV (reference sequence). This CDR3 spans 15 amino acids. V lost 5 bases, J lost 9 bases, and 19 bases lay in between. CDR3 residues: CASSDGPLEDKKLFF. The CDR3 DNA reads TGTGCCAGCAGCGATGGACCGCTGGAGGATAAAAAACTGTTTTTT.

The chain recombines TRBV2 with TRBJ2-5, with TRBD1 identical over 7 bases. The J segment lost 5 bases and the V segment lost 6 bases, leaving 15 bases of the junction unmatched. The CDR3 length is 16 residues. Germline V CDR1 and CDR2: SNHLY, FYNNEI. CDR3 protein: CASSRLRTGAMETQYF. The CDR3 coding sequence is TGTGCCAGCAGCAGGCTAAGGACAGGAGCCATGGAGACCCAGTACTTC.

This clonotype was observed at least ten times. V is TRBV11-2 and J is TRBJ1-1, with unresolved D. Trimming cost V 5 bases and J 0 bases, with 19 bases left between them. Per the germline V gene, CDR1 is SGHAT and CDR2 is FQNNGV. This CDR3 spans 17 amino acids. The CDR3 DNA is TGTGCCAGCAGCCCGGGCCAAGAGGTCTTGATGAACACTGAAGCTTTCTTT. It yields the protein CASSPGQEVLMNTEAFF.

This clonotype occurred many times. The chain is built from TRBV5-1 and TRBJ1-1, with 7 nucleotides matching TRBD1. The trim removed 5 bases at V and 5 bases at J, leaving 6 bases unmatched. The germline gives CDR1 SGHRS, CDR2 YFSETQ. CDR3 length equals 13 residues. CDR3 in amino acids: CASRPTGSTEAFF. CDR3 DNA: TGCGCCAGCAGGCCGACAGGGAGTACTGAAGCTTTCTTT.

The chain couples TRBV29-1 to TRBJ1-6, with D hard to call. Germline CDR1 SQVTM, CDR2 ANQGSEA. V lost 8 bases to trimming and J lost 8 bases, with 16 bases between them. The length of the CDR3 is 13 residues. DNA of the CDR3: TGCAGCCTCAACGGAAATAGGGATTCACCCCTCCACTTT. Translation gives CSLNGNRDSPLHF.

The V call is TRBV24-1, the J call TRBJ2-7; TRBD1 is a possible D gene (6 bases). Germline loops: CDR1 KGHDR, CDR2 SFDVKD. Between the trimmed V and J ends, which lost 4 bases and 1 base, there was a span of 13 bases. The CDR3 covers 15 residues. The CDR3 sequence is CATSEQGPPSYEQYF. The CDR3 DNA is TGTGCCACCAGTGAGCAGGGGCCCCCTTCCTACGAGCAGTACTTC.

This clonotype was recorded many times. The chain combines TRBV12-3 or TRBV12-4 with TRBJ1-2; possible D gene TRBD1, 6 bases. This CDR3 spans 13 amino acids. V was cut by 6 bases and J by 4 bases, with 12 bases left in between. DNA for the CDR3: TGTGCCAGCAGCCGAGGGGGAAGCTATGGCTACACCTTC. This codes for CASSRGGSYGYTF.

About this clonotype itself: It is likely a read error, because the conserved phenylalanine at the end of the CDR3 is missing. J is TRBJ1-1 and V is TRBV11-2; no clear D gene. Trimming shortened V by 7 bases and J by 5 bases, and 8 bases separated the two germline ends. The length of the CDR3 is 11 residues. CDR1 is SGHAT, CDR2 FQNNGV, per germline. The CDR3 coding sequence is TGTGCCAGCACCCCCGGGACTGAAGCTTTCCTT. Encoded protein: CASTPGTEAFL.

The rearrangement uses TRBV10-3 and TRBJ2-7; tentatively, D is TRBD2 (6 bases). Germline CDR1 ENHRY, CDR2 SYGVKD. The CDR3 length is 13 residues. V lost 10 bases, J lost 0 bases, and 13 bases lay in between. CDR3 region: CASRRDHSYEQYF. The CDR3 DNA is TGTGCCAGCAGGAGGGACCACTCCTACGAGCAGTACTTC.

As for this clonotype: Sequence at one end of the junction differs from germline and may be a read error. The chain employs TRBV2 and TRBJ1-1, with 7 bases aligning to TRBD1. This CDR3 comprises 13 residues. CDR1 and CDR2 from the germline V gene are SNHLY and FYNNEI. For the CDR3, the DNA is TGTGCCAGCAGTTTTCAGGGGGATACTGGAGCTTTCTTT. As protein: CASSFQGDTGAFF.

The table lists this clonotype with a few counts. The gene calls are TRBV12-3 or TRBV12-4 and TRBJ2-3, with 8 bases lining up with TRBD2. The CDR3 runs 13 residues. The V and J ends lost 7 bases and 6 bases, in that order; junction bases with no gene match: 6. This chain's CDR3 is CASTGGEYDTQYF. CDR3 nucleotide sequence: TGTGCCAGCACGGGAGGGGAGTACGATACGCAGTATTTT.

A remark on this clonotype: One end of the junction varies from germline; a read error may be responsible. The gene calls are TRBV6-1 and TRBJ2-5; a weak D match, TRBD2 (5 bases). Germline CDR1 and CDR2: MNHNS and SASEGT. The CDR3 is made up of 14 amino acids. CDR3 in amino acids: CASSQAPTMGTQYF. CDR3 sequence (DNA): TGTGCCAGCAGTCAAGCGCCGACTATGGGGACCCAGTACTTC.

This clonotype was recorded at least ten times. The chain uses TRBV11-1 and TRBJ1-1, with TRBD1 identical over 7 bases. CDR1 is SGHAT, CDR2 FQDESV, per germline (reference sequence). The length of the CDR3 is 15 residues. V shed 5 bases and J 3 bases; nucleotides not matched to a gene: 9. CDR3 in amino acids: CASSGNRGVDTEAFF. The CDR3 DNA is TGTGCCAGCAGCGGAAACAGGGGAGTGGACACTGAAGCTTTCTTT.